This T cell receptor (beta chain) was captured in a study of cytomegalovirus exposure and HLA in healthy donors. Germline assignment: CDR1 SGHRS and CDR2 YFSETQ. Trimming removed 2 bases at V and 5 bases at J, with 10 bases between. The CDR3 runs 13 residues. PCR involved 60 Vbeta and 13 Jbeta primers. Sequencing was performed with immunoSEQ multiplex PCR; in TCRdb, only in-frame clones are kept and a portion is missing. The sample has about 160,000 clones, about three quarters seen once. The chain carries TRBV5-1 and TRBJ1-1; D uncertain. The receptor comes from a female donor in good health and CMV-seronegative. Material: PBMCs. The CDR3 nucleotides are TGCGCCAGCAGCTTTCACGGTAATACTGAAGCTTTCTTT. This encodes CASSFHGNTEAFF.